This T cell receptor delta chain emerged from a study of Vδ1+ human thymocytes. General study findings and limits: In the thymus, TRG and TRD repertoires looked highly polyclonal with Gaussian CDR3 lengths. TRG sequences recurred across donors, whereas TRD sequences stayed essentially private. Unlike peripheral blood Vdelta1+ controls, thymic delta-chain sequences included around 21% Vdelta2 and few Vdelta3.

The CDR3 consists of 24 residues. Germline loops: CDR1 TSWWSYY, CDR2 QGS. V lost 5 bases and J lost 0; bases outside the gene matches: 29. Sequences come from RNA converted to cDNA by reverse transcription. Pooled V-gene forward primers with one constant-region reverse primer generated the CDR3 amplicons by multiplex PCR. TCRdb reran clone calling via CATT on the multiplex PCR reads. Of fewer than 30,000 delta-chain clones in the sample, under 8.5% were seen once. This clone was observed a handful of times. Its antigen remains unknown. This TCR derives from a girl in the first two years of life who had congenital heart surgery. This chain connects TRDV1 to TRDJ1; 11 positions match TRDD3. Material for sequencing was Vdelta1+ gamma-delta thymocytes from the thymus. Sample subset: FACS-sorted CD3+ TCRalphabeta- TCRVdelta1+ TCRVdelta2- thymocytes. The CDR3 here is CALGIPRPKLGDTSVFRYTDKLIF. The CDR3 coding sequence is TGTGCTCTTGGGATTCCCCGCCCCAAGCTGGGGGATACCTCCGTGTTTCGGTACACCGATAAACTCATCTTT.